This is a list of T cell receptor beta chains from one sample in a study of cytomegalovirus exposure and HLA in healthy donors. Data came from immunoSEQ multiplex PCR; TCRdb stores just in-frame clones and leaves some out. Counted here are under 85,000 clones, roughly four fifths occurring once; the ten biggest clones make up about 20%. The sequenced sample was PBMCs. The source is a woman aged 25-40 years in good health and CMV-seropositive. CDR3s include the opening cysteine and the closing phenylalanine or tryptophan. D genes are given only for firm matches. Expanded clones get a size class; other rows say once, few or many, or leave the size out.

size,V,D,J,DNA,CDR3
NA,TRBV6-1,NA,TRBJ2-5,TGTGCCAGCAGTGTAGGAGGGCAAGAGACCCAGTACTTC,CASSVGGQETQYF
NA,TRBV18,NA,TRBJ2-5,TGTGCCAGCTCACCTAGAGGGTCGGAGACCCAGTACTTC,CASSPRGSETQYF
few,TRBV19,TRBD2,TRBJ2-1,TGTGCCAGTAGGCCTAGCGGGAGCAATGAGCAGTTCTTC,CASRPSGSNEQFF
NA,TRBV7-5,NA,TRBJ1-5,TGTGCCAGAAGCTTCCTTACATGGACGGTGCGGGGTCAGCCCCAGCATTTT,CARSFLTWTVRGQPQHF
NA,TRBV20-1,NA,TRBJ1-2,TGCAGTGCTTCTCGGACTGTTGGCTACACCTTC,CSASRTVGYTF
NA,TRBV5-1,NA,TRBJ1-3,TGCGCCAGCAGCCAAGGGGGAACTGGAAACACCATATATTTT,CASSQGGTGNTIYF
NA,TRBV10-1,NA,TRBJ1-5,TGCGCCAGCAGTTCAGGGGGCAATCAGCCCCAGCATTTT,CASSSGGNQPQHF
NA,TRBV4-3,TRBD1,TRBJ2-2,TGCGCCAGCAGCCCAGGGGGCCGGGAGCTGTTTTTT,CASSPGGRELFF
NA,TRBV7-6,TRBD2,TRBJ2-7,TGTGCCAGCAGCTCCCGGGGGGTCCTCTCCTACGAGCAGTACTTC,CASSSRGVLSYEQYF
NA,TRBV7-9,NA,TRBJ1-1,TGTGCCAGCTACATCGACAACGTGAACACTGAAGCTTTCTTT,CASYIDNVNTEAFF
once,TRBV27,NA,TRBJ1-1,TGTGCCAGCAGTCCCCAGTTTATCAACACTGAAGCTTTCTTT,CASSPQFINTEAFF
once,TRBV6-1,TRBD1,TRBJ1-3,TGTGCCAGCAATGCGGACAGGGCTGAAAACACCATATATTTT,CASNADRAENTIYF
NA,TRBV5-1,TRBD2,TRBJ2-7,TGCGCCAGCAGCCCCCGGACTAGCGGAGCCTACGAGCAGTACTTC,CASSPRTSGAYEQYF